This T cell receptor (beta chain) stems from a study of CD8 T cells in ankylosing spondylitis. The V and J ends lost 2 bases and 0 bases respectively, with 8 bases between them. Germline-derived CDR1 and CDR2 are MNHEY and SVGEGT. The CDR3 totals 15 residues. MiXCR was run by TCRdb on the 5' RACE reads, yielding one entry per CDR3 protein. The sample holds about 220,000 distinct CDR3 sequences; more than 9% are singletons and the top ten take 21%. The sequencing sample was made of blood, either unsorted or a sorted T cell fraction (not recorded which). The rearrangement uses TRBV6-2 or TRBV6-3 and TRBJ1-5; tentative D call: TRBD1 (5 bases). This clonotype was sampled from a male donor with ankylosing spondylitis or in good health (not recorded which). The CDR3 region is CASSYKGYSNQPQHF. DNA for the CDR3: TGTGCCAGCAGTTACAAGGGGTATAGCAATCAGCCCCAGCATTTT.